Below are 15 T cell receptor beta chains sequenced from a single sample in a study of T-cell reconstitution after alpha-beta-depleted transplantation in children (TCRdb year 2016). Receptors were amplified or captured by PCR. The sequencer listed for this sample is Illumina HiSeq 2500. TCR library preparation used molecular barcoding, with unique molecular identifiers applied to normalize quantification of the TCRbeta repertoire. TCRdb handled the public reads itself, with Q25 trimming in fastp and clone calling in MiXCR, and kept productive beta chains. Each entry merges the rows of one CDR3 protein and shows their most common DNA and genes. Recorded for this sample are 780,000 or so distinct CDR3 sequences; about 16% of them occurred a single time. Roughly 5% of the sample is held by the ten biggest clonotypes. Read against the paper, the sample's treatment or condition label means: allogeneic hematopoietic cell transplantation with graft depleted of TCRalphabeta T cells and CD19 B cells.

The specimen was PBMCs, mostly from graft donor cells, collected 360 days after TCRalphabeta/CD19-depleted stem cell transplant. Source of these receptors: a male patient younger than 18 who had a stem cell transplant for acute lymphoblastic leukemia, so the T cells may come from the graft donor.

The table lists this clonotype with many counts. The rearrangement uses TRBV12-3 or TRBV12-4 and TRBJ2-7, with TRBD2 as a possible D gene (6 bases). Trimming left V 7 bases short and J 2 bases short, with 15 bases between. The CDR3 consists of 14 residues. The DNA for the CDR3 is TGTGCCAGCATATCGGGGGATCCACCCTACGAGCAGTACTTC. As protein: CASISGDPPYEQYF.

This clonotype appeared a few times. The J gene is TRBJ2-7, the V gene TRBV5-1; 9 bases fit TRBD1. Germline V gene sequence: CDR1 SGHRS, CDR2 YFSETQ. CDR3 length: 16 amino acids. J lost 5 bases, V lost 2 bases, and 11 bases had no gene match. The CDR3 DNA reads as TGCGCCAGCAGCTTACTACCCGGGACAGGGACCGACGAGCAGTACTTC. Translating gives CASSLLPGTGTDEQYF.

This clonotype was observed many times. The chain links TRBV7-9 to TRBJ1-1, with unresolved D. V was shortened by 8 bases and J by 4 bases, with 14 bases between the two germline ends. CDR3 length: 13 amino acids. Per germline, CDR1 SEHNR and CDR2 FQNEAQ (reference sequence). CDR3 sequence: CASVIGGGTEAFF. CDR3 bases: TGTGCCAGCGTTATCGGAGGCGGCACTGAAGCTTTCTTT.

A remark on this clonotype: The germline gene is not matched at one end of the junction; a read error may be the cause. V gene TRBV29-1 combines with J gene TRBJ1-2; no clear D gene. The CDR3 contains 12 residues. Germline CDR1 is SQVTM and CDR2 is ANQGSEA. Here the CDR3 reads CSVGHQGYDYTF. CDR3 nucleotides: TGCAGCGTTGGTCATCAAGGGTATGACTACACCTTC.

This clonotype was counted a few times. The chain recombines TRBV5-1 with TRBJ2-1; 8 bases match TRBD2. Germline CDR1 and CDR2: SGHRS and YFSETQ. The trim removed 3 bases at V and 6 bases at J, leaving 8 bases unmatched. CDR3 length: 15 amino acids. In nucleotides, the CDR3 is TGCGCCAGCAGCTCAACTAGCGGTCCCCGCAATGAGCAGTTCTTC. This sequence encodes CASSSTSGPRNEQFF.

This chain joins TRBV12-3 or TRBV12-4 and TRBJ2-5; perhaps TRBD1 as D (6 bases). CDR3 length equals 14 residues. The V gene lost 5 bases and the J gene lost 5 bases, with 15 bases spanning the gap. In DNA form, the CDR3 reads TGTGCCAGCAGTGGACAGTCTCAATTTGAGACCCAGTACTTC. The encoded protein is CASSGQSQFETQYF.

This clonotype appeared a few times. The gene calls are TRBV7-2 and TRBJ1-1; possibly TRBD1 for D (5 bases). The CDR3 is 14 residues long. Trimming left V 4 bases short and J 6 bases short, with 15 bases between. CDR1 and CDR2 (germline): SGHTA, FQGNSA. In DNA form, the CDR3 reads TGTGCCAGCAGCTGGGGCAGGGTGGCCCCTGAAGCTTTCTTT. The encoded protein is CASSWGRVAPEAFF.

V gene TRBV20-1 combines with J gene TRBJ2-5; 9 bases map to TRBD2. Trimming at V came to 3 bases and at J to 4 bases, leaving 3 bases not matched to a gene. The germline V gene has CDR1 DFQATT and CDR2 SNEGSKA (reference sequence). CDR3 length equals 13 residues. CDR3 amino acids: CSARASGAETQYF. CDR3 nucleotides: TGCAGTGCTAGGGCTAGCGGGGCAGAGACCCAGTACTTC.

The gene calls are TRBV29-1 and TRBJ2-7; 14 nucleotides align to TRBD2. In germline, CDR1 is SQVTM, CDR2 ANQGSEA. This CDR3 has 13 amino acids. V was clipped by 7 bases and J by 7 bases; unmatched bases: 6. CDR3 sequence: CSGGTSGSLEQYF. In DNA form, the CDR3 reads TGCAGCGGTGGGACTAGCGGGAGTTTGGAGCAGTACTTC.

The V gene is TRBV20-1, the J gene TRBJ1-5; D gene unclear. The CDR3 runs 14 residues. V was pared by 3 bases and J by 0 bases, with 9 bases between. Germline V gene lookup returns CDR1 DFQATT and CDR2 SNEGSKA (reference sequence). The CDR3 region has the DNA TGCAGTGCTAGTAGGCAGTATAGCAATCAGCCCCAGCATTTT. Translated, it gives CSASRQYSNQPQHF.

This clonotype was seen a few times. The chain is built from TRBV20-1 and TRBJ1-1, with D possibly TRBD1 on 5 matching bases. Per the germline V gene, CDR1 is DFQATT and CDR2 is SNEGSKA (reference sequence). The CDR3 is 11 amino acids. Trimming took 5 bases from V and 4 from J, leaving 8 bases between them. The CDR3 here is CSAAGGTEAFF. The CDR3, as DNA: TGCAGTGCTGCCGGGGGCACTGAAGCTTTCTTT.

The chain has TRBV27 and TRBJ2-7; D remains ambiguous. The germline V and J ends were trimmed by 0 bases and 3 bases, with 12 bases remaining between them. CDR1 and CDR2 from the germline V gene are MNHEY and SMNVEV (reference sequence). The CDR3 totals 15 residues. The CDR3 region is CASSLSPETFYEQYF. The CDR3 coding sequence is TGTGCCAGCAGTTTATCCCCGGAAACCTTCTACGAGCAGTACTTC.

This chain uses TRBV10-3 with TRBJ2-7, with D perhaps TRBD2 (5 bases). The CDR3 consists of 11 residues. Deletions cut 4 bases from V and 7 bases from J, with 8 bases between. Germline CDR1 reads ENHRY; CDR2 reads SYGVKD. CDR3 sequence reads: CAISVASEQYF. The CDR3, as DNA: TGTGCCATCAGTGTAGCGTCGGAGCAGTACTTC.

V is TRBV24-1 and J is TRBJ2-5; D remains unclear. The CDR3 has 11 residues. With 7 bases removed from V and 4 bases from J, the gap between germline ends came to 6 bases. CDR1 is KGHDR, CDR2 SFDVKD, per germline. The chain's CDR3 is CATRDGETQYF. CDR3 DNA: TGTGCCACCAGGGACGGAGAGACCCAGTACTTC.

This clonotype was counted between two and nine times. The rearrangement uses TRBV18 and TRBJ2-3; D is unclear. V lost 1 base to trimming and J lost 0 bases, with 8 bases between them. The CDR3 loop spans 15 amino acids. The germline gives CDR1 KGHSH, CDR2 LQKENI. CDR3 in amino acids: CASSPRWESTDTQYF. CDR3 nucleotides: TGTGCCAGCTCACCACGATGGGAAAGCACAGATACGCAGTATTTT.